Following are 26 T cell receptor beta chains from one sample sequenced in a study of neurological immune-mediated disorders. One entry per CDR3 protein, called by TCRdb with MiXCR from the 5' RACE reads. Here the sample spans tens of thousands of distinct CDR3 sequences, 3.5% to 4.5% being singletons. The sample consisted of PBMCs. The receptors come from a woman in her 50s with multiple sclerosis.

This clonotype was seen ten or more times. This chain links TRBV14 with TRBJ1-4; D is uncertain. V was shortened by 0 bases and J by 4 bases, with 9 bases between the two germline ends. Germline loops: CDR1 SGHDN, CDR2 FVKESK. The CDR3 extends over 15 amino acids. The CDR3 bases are TGTGCCAGCAGCCAAGATTTCAGGCGTAATGAAAAACTGTTTTTT. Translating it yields CASSQDFRRNEKLFF.

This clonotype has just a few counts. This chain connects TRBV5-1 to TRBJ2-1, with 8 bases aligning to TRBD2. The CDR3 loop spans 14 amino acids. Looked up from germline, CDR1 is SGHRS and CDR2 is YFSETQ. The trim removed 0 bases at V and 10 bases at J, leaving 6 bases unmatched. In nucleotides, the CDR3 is TGCGCCAGCAGCTTGGGCGGGGGGCGCGGGGAGCAGTTCTTC. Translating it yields CASSLGGGRGEQFF.

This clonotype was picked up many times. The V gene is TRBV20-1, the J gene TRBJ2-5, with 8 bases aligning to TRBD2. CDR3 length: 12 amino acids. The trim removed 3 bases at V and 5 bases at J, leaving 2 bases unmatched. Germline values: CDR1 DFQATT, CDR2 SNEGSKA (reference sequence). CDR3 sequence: CSARTSEETQYF. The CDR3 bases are TGCAGTGCTAGGACTAGCGAGGAGACCCAGTACTTC.

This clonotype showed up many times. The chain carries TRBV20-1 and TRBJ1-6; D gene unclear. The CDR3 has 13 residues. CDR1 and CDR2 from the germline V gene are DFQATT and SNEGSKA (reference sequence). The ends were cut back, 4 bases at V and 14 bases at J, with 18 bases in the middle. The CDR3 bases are TGCAGTGCTACAGAAATAGACTCAGTGACCCTCCACTTT. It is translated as CSATEIDSVTLHF.

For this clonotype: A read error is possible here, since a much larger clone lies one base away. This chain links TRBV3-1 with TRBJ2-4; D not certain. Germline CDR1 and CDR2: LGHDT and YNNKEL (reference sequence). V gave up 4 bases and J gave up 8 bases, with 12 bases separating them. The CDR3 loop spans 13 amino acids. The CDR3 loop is CASSRGTVDIQYF. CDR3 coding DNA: TGTGCCAGCAGCCGAGGAACTGTAGACATTCAGTACTTC.

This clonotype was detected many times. The CDR3 DNA follows: TGTGCCAGCAGCTTAGCGGGACTTTCCTACGAGCAGTACTTC. Protein sequence: CASSLAGLSYEQYF. This sequence joins TRBV7-2 and TRBJ2-7, with a tentative D call TRBD2 (6 bases). In germline, CDR1 is SGHTA, CDR2 FQGNSA. V shed 0 bases and J shed 1 base, with 7 bases lying between them. This CDR3 comprises 14 residues.

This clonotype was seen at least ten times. The DNA for the CDR3 is TGCAGCGTTGAAAGGGACAGAAATGAAAAACTGTTTTTT. Amino acid sequence: CSVERDRNEKLFF. This chain joins TRBV29-1 and TRBJ1-4, with TRBD1 matching 7 bases. This CDR3 is built from 13 residues. CDR1 is SQVTM, CDR2 ANQGSEA, per germline. J lost 5 bases, V lost 2 bases, and 2 bases had no gene match.

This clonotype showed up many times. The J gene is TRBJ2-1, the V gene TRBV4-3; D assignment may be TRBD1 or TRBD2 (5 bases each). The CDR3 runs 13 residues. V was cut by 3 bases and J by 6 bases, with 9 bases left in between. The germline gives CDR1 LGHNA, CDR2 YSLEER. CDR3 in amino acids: CASSQGPRNEQFF. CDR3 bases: TGCGCCAGCAGCCAGGGACCTCGCAATGAGCAGTTCTTC.

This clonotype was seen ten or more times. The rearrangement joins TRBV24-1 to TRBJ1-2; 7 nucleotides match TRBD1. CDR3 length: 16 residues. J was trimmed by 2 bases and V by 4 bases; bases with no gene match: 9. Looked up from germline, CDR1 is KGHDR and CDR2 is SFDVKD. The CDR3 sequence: CATSDPGTDENYGYTF. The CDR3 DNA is TGTGCCACCAGTGACCCCGGGACAGACGAGAACTATGGCTACACCTTC.

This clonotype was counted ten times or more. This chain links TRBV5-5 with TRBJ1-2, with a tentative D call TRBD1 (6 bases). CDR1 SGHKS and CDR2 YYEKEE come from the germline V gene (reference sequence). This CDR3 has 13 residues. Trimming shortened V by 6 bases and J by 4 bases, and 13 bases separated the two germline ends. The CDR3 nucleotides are TGTGCCAGCAACCCGGGGGGCGGCTATGGCTACACCTTC. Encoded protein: CASNPGGGYGYTF.

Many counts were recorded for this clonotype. The CDR3 loop is CASSKRGGGRGTEAFF. In DNA form, the CDR3 reads TGTGCCAGCAGCAAAAGGGGAGGGGGGCGCGGCACTGAAGCTTTCTTT. The chain carries TRBV7-2 and TRBJ1-1; D might be TRBD1 (6 bases). The CDR3 consists of 16 residues. Trimming shortened V by 5 bases and J by 4 bases, and 20 bases separated the two germline ends. Germline V gives CDR1 SGHTA, CDR2 FQGNSA.

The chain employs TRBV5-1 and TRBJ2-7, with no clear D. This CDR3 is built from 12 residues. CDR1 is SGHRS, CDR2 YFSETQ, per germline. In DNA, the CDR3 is TGCGCTTCGACGGAAAGAGACTACGAGCAGTACTTC. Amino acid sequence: CASTERDYEQYF.

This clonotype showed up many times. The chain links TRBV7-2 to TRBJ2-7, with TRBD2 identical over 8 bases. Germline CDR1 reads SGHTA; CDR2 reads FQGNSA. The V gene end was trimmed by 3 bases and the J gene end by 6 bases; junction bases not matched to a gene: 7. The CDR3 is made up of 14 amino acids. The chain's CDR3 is CASSLTSVSGEQYF. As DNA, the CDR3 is TGTGCCAGCAGCTTGACTAGCGTGTCGGGCGAGCAGTACTTC.

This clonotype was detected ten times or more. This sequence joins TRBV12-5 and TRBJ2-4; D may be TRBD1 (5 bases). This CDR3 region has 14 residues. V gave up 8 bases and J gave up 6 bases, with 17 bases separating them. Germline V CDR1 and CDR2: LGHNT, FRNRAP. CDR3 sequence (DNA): TGTGCTAGTAGTCCAGCAGGGTGGGGAAACATTCAGTACTTC. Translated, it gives CASSPAGWGNIQYF.

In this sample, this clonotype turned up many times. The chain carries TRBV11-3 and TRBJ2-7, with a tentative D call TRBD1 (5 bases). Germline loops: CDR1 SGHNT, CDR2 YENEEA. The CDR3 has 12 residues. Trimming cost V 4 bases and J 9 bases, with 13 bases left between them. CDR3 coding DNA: TGTGCCAGCAGCTCCCTAGGGGCAGGGCAGTACTTC. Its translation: CASSSLGAGQYF.

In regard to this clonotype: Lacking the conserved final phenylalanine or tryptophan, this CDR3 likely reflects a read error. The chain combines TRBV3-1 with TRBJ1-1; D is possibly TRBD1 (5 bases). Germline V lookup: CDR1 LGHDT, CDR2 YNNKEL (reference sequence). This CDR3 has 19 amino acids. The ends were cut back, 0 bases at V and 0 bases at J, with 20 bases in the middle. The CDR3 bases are TGTGCCAGCAGCCAAGATCCGCCGGGACGGCCCTTAATGAACACTGAAGCTTTCCTT. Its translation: CASSQDPPGRPLMNTEAFL.

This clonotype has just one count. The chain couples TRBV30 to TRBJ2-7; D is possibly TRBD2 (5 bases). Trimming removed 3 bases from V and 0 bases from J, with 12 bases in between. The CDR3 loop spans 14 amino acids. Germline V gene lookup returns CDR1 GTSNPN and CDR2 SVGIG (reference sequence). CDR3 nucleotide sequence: TGTGCCTGGAGCGGGGTCCTAAGCTCCTACGAGCAGTACTTC. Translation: CAWSGVLSSYEQYF.

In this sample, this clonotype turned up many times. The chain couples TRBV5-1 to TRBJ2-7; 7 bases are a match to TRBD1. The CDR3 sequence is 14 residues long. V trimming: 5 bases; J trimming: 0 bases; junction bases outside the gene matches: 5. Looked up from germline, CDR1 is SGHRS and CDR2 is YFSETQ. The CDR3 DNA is TGCGCCAGCAGAATGACAGGGAACTCCTACGAGCAGTACTTC. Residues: CASRMTGNSYEQYF.

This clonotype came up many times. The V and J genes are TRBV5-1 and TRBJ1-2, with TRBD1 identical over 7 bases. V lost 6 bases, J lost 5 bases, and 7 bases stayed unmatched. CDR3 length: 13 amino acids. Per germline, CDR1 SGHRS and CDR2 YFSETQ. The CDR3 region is CASTQGRLYGYTF. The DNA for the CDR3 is TGCGCCAGCACACAGGGGAGGCTTTATGGCTACACCTTC.

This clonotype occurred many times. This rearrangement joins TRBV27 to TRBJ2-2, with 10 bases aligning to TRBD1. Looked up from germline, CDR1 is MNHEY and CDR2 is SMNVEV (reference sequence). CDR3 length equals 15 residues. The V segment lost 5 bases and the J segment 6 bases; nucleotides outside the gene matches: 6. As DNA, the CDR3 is TGTGCCAGCAGTCGAGCCGGGACAGGGGCCGGGGAGCTGTTTTTT. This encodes CASSRAGTGAGELFF.

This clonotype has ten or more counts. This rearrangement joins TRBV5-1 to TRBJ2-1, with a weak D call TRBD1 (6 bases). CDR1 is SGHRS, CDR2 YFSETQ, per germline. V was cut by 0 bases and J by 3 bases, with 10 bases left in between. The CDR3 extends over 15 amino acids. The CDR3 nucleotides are TGCGCCAGCAGCTTGGGGCAGGGGCGCTACAATGAGCAGTTCTTC. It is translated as CASSLGQGRYNEQFF.

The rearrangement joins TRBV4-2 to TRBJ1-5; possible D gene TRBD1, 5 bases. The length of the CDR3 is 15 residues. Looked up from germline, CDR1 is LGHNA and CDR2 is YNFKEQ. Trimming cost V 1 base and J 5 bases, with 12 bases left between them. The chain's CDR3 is CASSQVVGVHQPQHF. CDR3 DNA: TGTGCCAGCAGCCAAGTTGTGGGGGTGCATCAGCCCCAGCATTTT.

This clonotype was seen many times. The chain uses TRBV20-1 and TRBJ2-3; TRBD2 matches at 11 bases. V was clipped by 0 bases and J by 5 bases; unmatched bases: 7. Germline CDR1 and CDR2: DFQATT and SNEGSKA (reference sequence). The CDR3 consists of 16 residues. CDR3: CSARDPLAGAIDTQYF. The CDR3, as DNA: TGCAGTGCTAGAGATCCACTAGCGGGAGCCATAGATACGCAGTATTTT.

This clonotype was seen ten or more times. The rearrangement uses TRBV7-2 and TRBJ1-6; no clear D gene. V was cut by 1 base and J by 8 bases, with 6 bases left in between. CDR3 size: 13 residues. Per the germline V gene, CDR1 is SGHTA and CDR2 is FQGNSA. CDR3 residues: CASSLVVDSPLHF. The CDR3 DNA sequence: TGTGCCAGCAGCTTAGTGGTTGATTCACCCCTCCACTTT.

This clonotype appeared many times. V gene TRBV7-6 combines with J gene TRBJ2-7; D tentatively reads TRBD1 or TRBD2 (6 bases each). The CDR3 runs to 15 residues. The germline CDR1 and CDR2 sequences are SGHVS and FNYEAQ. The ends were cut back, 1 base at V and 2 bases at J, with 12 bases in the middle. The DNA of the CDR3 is TGTGCCAGCAGCTTAGATCGGGGGCCTGCCTACGAGCAGTACTTC. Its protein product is CASSLDRGPAYEQYF.

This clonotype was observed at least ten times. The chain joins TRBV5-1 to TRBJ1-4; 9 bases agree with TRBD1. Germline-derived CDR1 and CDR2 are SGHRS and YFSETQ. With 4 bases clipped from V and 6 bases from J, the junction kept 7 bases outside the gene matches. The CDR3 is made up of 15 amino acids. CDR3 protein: CASSDQGQGYEKLFF. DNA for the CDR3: TGCGCCAGCAGCGACCAGGGACAGGGATATGAAAAACTGTTTTTT.